This TCR beta chain was obtained from a study of blood T cell repertoires in COVID-19. Study information: The study drew acute and convalescent COVID-19 samples from the United States, Italy and Spain.

The V segment lost 1 base and the J segment 7 bases; nucleotides outside the gene matches: 12. The CDR3 is made up of 16 amino acids. CDR1 and CDR2 from the germline V gene are SGDLS and YYNGEE. In the original processing: Amplification of reference gene primers provided the estimated nucleated cell counts. Some clones are missing from TCRdb's copy, which holds only in-frame ones; the method was immunoSEQ multiplex PCR. That table furnishes V, J and clone size, whereas the DNA furnished D and trimming. The table includes 200,000 to 250,000 clones, approximately 88% detected once. Seattle enrolled patients during active infection and tracked them longitudinally.

The clonotype comes from a woman aged 30 to 39 with COVID-19, enrolled during active disease. The sequencing sample was made of peripheral blood. The chain is built from TRBV9 and TRBJ1-2; the match to TRBD1 covers 8 bases. The CDR3 protein is CASSVWGQSGQAGYTF. In DNA form, the CDR3 reads TGTGCCAGCAGCGTATGGGGCCAATCGGGACAGGCTGGCTACACCTTC.